This is a list of T cell receptor beta chains from one sample in a study of blood T cell repertoires in COVID-19. The data were produced by immunoSEQ multiplex PCR, yet TCRdb's version contains in-frame clones alone and is incomplete. This sample has 230,000 or so clones, with 70% to 90% found just once. The specimen sequenced was PBMCs or T cells enriched from blood (not recorded which). The source is a woman aged 40 to 55 with acute COVID-19. The CDR3 runs from the conserved cysteine through the conserved F or W. D genes are given only for firm matches. The size field is filled for only some rows; it gives once, few, many or a size class.

d_call clone_size j_call cdr3_length v_call cdr3_nt cdr3_aa
- once TRBJ1-4 15 TRBV5-6 TGTGCCAGCAGCTTGCGGGGTGGATATCGCGAAAAACTGTTTTTT CASSLRGGYREKLFF
- - TRBJ1-2 12 TRBV19 TGTGCCAGTAGTGGGAGGCGCTATGGCTACACCTTC CASSGRRYGYTF
- - TRBJ1-5 13 TRBV18 TGTGCCAGCTCACCAGGAGAGAATCAGCCCCAGCATTTT CASSPGENQPQHF
TRBD1 - TRBJ2-4 17 TRBV27 TGTGCCAGCAGTCGGGACAGGGTTTTACTAGCCAAAAACATTCAGTACTTC CASSRDRVLLAKNIQYF
- once TRBJ1-1 14 TRBV12-5 TGTGCTAGTGGTCGAGGGTATGCGGACACTGAAGCTTTCTTT CASGRGYADTEAFF
- - TRBJ1-1 13 TRBV5-4 TGTGCCAGCAGTATGACACGGCAGATTGAAGCTTTCTTT CASSMTRQIEAFF
- - TRBJ2-1 16 TRBV11-3 TGTGCCAGCAGCTTAGATTTATCCTCCGCCTCCAGTGAGCAGTTCTTC CASSLDLSSASSEQFF
- - TRBJ1-1 18 TRBV11-2 TGTGCCAGCAGCTTAAACCGGGACAATCGCCCCCGAAACACTGAAGCTTTCTTT CASSLNRDNRPRNTEAFF
TRBD1 - TRBJ1-2 16 TRBV5-1 TGCGCCAGCAGCTTGGCCCCGGGACAGGGGGCCGTTGGCTACACCTTC CASSLAPGQGAVGYTF
TRBD2 - TRBJ2-1 18 TRBV5-1 TGCGCCAGCAGCTTGGCGCCAAGAGCGGGGGGAACGAGCAATGAGCAGTTCTTC CASSLAPRAGGTSNEQFF
- - TRBJ1-1 17 TRBV9 TGTGCCAGCAGCACTCCCTCCGGACAGTTAATGAACACTGAAGCTTTCTTT CASSTPSGQLMNTEAFF
TRBD1 once TRBJ1-2 13 TRBV6-5 TGTGCCAGCATGGAACAGGGGGCCTATGGCTACACCTTC CASMEQGAYGYTF
- - TRBJ2-1 16 TRBV6-5 TGTGCCAGCAGTTACGCCGGGATAGGGGGACACAATGAGCAGTTCTTC CASSYAGIGGHNEQFF
TRBD2 - TRBJ2-7 15 TRBV3-1/TRBV3-2 TGTGCCAGCAGCCAAGACTTAGCGGGGTCCTACGAGCAGTACTTC CASSQDLAGSYEQYF
- - TRBJ1-2 13 TRBV13 TGTGCCAGCAGCTTTCGAGGGCCGGCTGGCTACACCTTC CASSFRGPAGYTF
- - TRBJ1-5 15 TRBV6-2/TRBV6-3 TGTGCCAGCAGTTACCCTCCGGGGGGAAGCCAGCCCCAGCATTTT CASSYPPGGSQPQHF
TRBD1 - TRBJ1-4 15 TRBV9 TGTGCCAGCAGCGTTTCAGGGACAGGGAATGAAAAACTGTTTTTT CASSVSGTGNEKLFF
- - TRBJ1-5 14 TRBV5-8 TGTGCCAGCAGAACCCGGACACATCATCAGCCCCAGCATTTT CASRTRTHHQPQHF
- - TRBJ1-1 13 TRBV12-3/TRBV12-4 TGTGCCAGCCTCTGGGGGGTAGGAGCTGAAGCTTTCTTT CASLWGVGAEAFF
- - TRBJ2-4 16 TRBV10-1 TGCGCCAGCAGTTCCTCCCTAGGCCTAGCCAAAAACATTCAGTACTTC CASSSSLGLAKNIQYF
- - TRBJ1-5 14 TRBV30 TGTGCCTGGAGCGTGGGGGGTCGGGGCCAGCCCCAGCATTTT CAWSVGGRGQPQHF
TRBD2 few TRBJ2-5 17 TRBV14 TGTGCCAGCAGCTCGGGACTAGCGGGGGCGGTGTGGGAGACCCAGTACTTC CASSSGLAGAVWETQYF
TRBD1 - TRBJ1-2 17 TRBV4-1 TGCGCCAGCAGCCAAGATCGACCGGGACAGGGGAACTATGGCTACACCTTC CASSQDRPGQGNYGYTF
TRBD1 once TRBJ1-3 16 TRBV11-3 TGTGCCAGCAGCTTAGGGTCGCGGACAGGGGGAAACACCATATATTTT CASSLGSRTGGNTIYF
- - TRBJ1-6 16 TRBV10-3 TGTGCCATCAGTGAGTCAGCAGGGTCGTACGATTCACCCCTCCACTTT CAISESAGSYDSPLHF
TRBD1 - TRBJ1-4 15 TRBV5-3 TGTGCCAGAAGCGCCAACAGGGGGCTTAATGAAAAACTGTTTTTT CARSANRGLNEKLFF
- - TRBJ2-3 15 TRBV6-2/TRBV6-3 TGTGCCAGCAGTGCCCCCGGGAAAGACACAGATACGCAGTATTTT CASSAPGKDTDTQYF
TRBD2 - TRBJ2-1 12 TRBV9 TGTGCCAGCAGCCTTACTAGCGGGGAGCAGTTCTTC CASSLTSGEQFF
- few TRBJ1-2 15 TRBV28 TGTGCCAGCAGGGAAGCAGGGATCCAAAACTATGGCTACACCTTC CASREAGIQNYGYTF
TRBD1 - TRBJ1-2 15 TRBV5-6 TGTGCCAGCAGCTATGGACAGGTCACCTTCTATGGCTACACCTTC CASSYGQVTFYGYTF
- - TRBJ1-1 15 TRBV6-2/TRBV6-3 TGTGCCAGCAGTTACTCGCGCCCGATGAACACTGAAGCTTTCTTT CASSYSRPMNTEAFF
TRBD1 - TRBJ1-6 16 TRBV4-1 TGCGCCAGCAGCCGAGCTGTTGACAGGGCCAATTCACCCCTCCACTTT CASSRAVDRANSPLHF
- - TRBJ1-1 14 TRBV19 TGTGCCAGTAGTCCGAGGGCCCCGAGGACTGAAGCTTTCTTT CASSPRAPRTEAFF
- - TRBJ1-1 13 TRBV6-5 TGTGCCAGCACTCAGACAGGAGGCACTGAAGCTTTCTTT CASTQTGGTEAFF
- - TRBJ1-5 16 TRBV6-5 TGTGCCAGCAGTTATTCACCGACTGACAGCAATCAGCCCCAGCATTTT CASSYSPTDSNQPQHF
TRBD1 - TRBJ1-5 14 TRBV7-9 TGTGCCAGCGGGGAACAGGGGGGCAATCAGCCCCAGCATTTT CASGEQGGNQPQHF
TRBD1 - TRBJ1-2 13 TRBV7-9 TGTGCCAGCGGACAGGCCACTAACTATGGCTACACCTTC CASGQATNYGYTF
- few TRBJ1-3 16 TRBV5-5 TGTGCCAGCAGCCCCTCGGGGGGCTTCGGTACTGACACCATATATTTT CASSPSGGFGTDTIYF
- - TRBJ1-2 17 TRBV21-1 TGTGCCAGCAGCACCACCGAATCGGGGGGCGGTGTCTATGGCTACACCTTC CASSTTESGGGVYGYTF
- once TRBJ1-6 14 TRBV6-5 TGTGCCAGCATAGCCCCGGGTATTGGTTCACCCCTCCACTTT CASIAPGIGSPLHF
- few TRBJ1-1 14 TRBV3-1/TRBV3-2 TGTGCCAGCAGCCAAGTGAAGGGTGTGGGGCGAGCTTTCTTT CASSQVKGVGRAFF
TRBD1 - TRBJ2-1 16 TRBV10-3 TGTGCCATCAGTGACCCGGGACAGGGTACCTACAATGAGCAGTTCTTC CAISDPGQGTYNEQFF
- - TRBJ2-5 11 TRBV18 TGTGCCAGCTCACCTAGAGAGACCCAGTACTTC CASSPRETQYF
- - TRBJ2-2 16 TRBV7-9 TGTGCCAGCAGCTTAGCTTGGGGGGTGAACACCGGGGAGCTGTTTTTT CASSLAWGVNTGELFF
- - TRBJ1-1 16 TRBV7-8 TGTGCCAGCAGCCGCGAGGGGAGGGCGTCGAACACTGAAGCTTTCTTT CASSREGRASNTEAFF
- - TRBJ1-4 13 TRBV10-1 TGCGCCAGCGCCTGGAGGGCTAATGAAAAACTGTTTTTT CASAWRANEKLFF
TRBD1 - TRBJ1-2 15 TRBV19 TGTGCCAGTAGTCCCTCCGGGACAGTTAACTATGGCTACACCTTC CASSPSGTVNYGYTF
TRBD1 - TRBJ1-1 15 TRBV9 TGTGCCAGCAGCCCTGGGGGGACAGGGACCACTGAAGCTTTCTTT CASSPGGTGTTEAFF
- - TRBJ1-3 11 TRBV29-1 TGCAGCGTTTTACAGGGAAACACCATATATTTT CSVLQGNTIYF
- - TRBJ1-5 13 TRBV12-3/TRBV12-4 TGTGCCAGCAGTTCGTATAGCAATCAGCCCCAGCATTTT CASSSYSNQPQHF
- once TRBJ1-6 12 TRBV19 TGTGCCAGTAGTGTGAGCAATTCACCCCTCCACTTT CASSVSNSPLHF
- - TRBJ2-1 13 TRBV5-4 TGTGCCAGCAGCGGCCCGGTCGGGGGAGAGCAGTTCTTC CASSGPVGGEQFF
TRBD1 - TRBJ2-1 15 TRBV11-2 TGTGCCAGCAGCTTATTAACAGGGGGTATCAATGAGCAGTTCTTC CASSLLTGGINEQFF
TRBD1 - TRBJ1-2 13 TRBV30 TGTGCCTGGACCCCTAGGGCAGGGGGTGGCTACACCTTC CAWTPRAGGGYTF
TRBD2 - TRBJ2-7 14 TRBV6-5 TGTGCCAGCAGTAATAGCGGGGGGGCAAAGGAGCAGTACTTC CASSNSGGAKEQYF
- - TRBJ1-5 13 TRBV24-1 TGTGCCACCAGTGGAGGATTCAATCAGCCCCAGCATTTT CATSGGFNQPQHF
- - TRBJ1-3 17 TRBV9 TGTGCCAGCAGCCCAGAGGGCCCGTGGACGTCTGGAAACACCATATATTTT CASSPEGPWTSGNTIYF
- - TRBJ1-3 16 TRBV2 TGTGCCAGCAGTGAACTAGTACGTGGCTCTGGAAACACCATATATTTT CASSELVRGSGNTIYF
TRBD1 once TRBJ1-2 12 TRBV19 TGTGCCAGTAGGACAGGGGAAAGTGGCTACACCTTC CASRTGESGYTF